This TCR beta chain was captured in a study of blood T cell repertoires in COVID-19. In the study overall: PBMCs, B-cell-depleted T cells, or T cells provided the cDNA or gDNA that made up the material.

Method: immunoSEQ multiplex PCR; TCRdb's copy keeps in-frame clones and lacks some. The sample records fewer than 250,000 clones, 85% being singletons. The CDR3 is 18 residues long. The V and J ends lost 1 base and 7 bases, in that order; junction bases with no gene match: 14. The germline V gene encodes CDR1 MNHEY and CDR2 SMNVEV (reference sequence). Living in about two dozen US areas, the participants were between 18 and 89 years of age. Sequencing input: PBMCs or T cells enriched from blood (not recorded which). V is TRBV27 and J is TRBJ2-1; 9 bases align to TRBD2. This clonotype was obtained from a woman aged 45-59 years with acute COVID-19. CDR3: CASSLLPLAGPPGNEQFF. The CDR3 DNA reads TGTGCCAGCAGTTTATTACCCCTAGCGGGGCCACCGGGGAATGAGCAGTTCTTC.